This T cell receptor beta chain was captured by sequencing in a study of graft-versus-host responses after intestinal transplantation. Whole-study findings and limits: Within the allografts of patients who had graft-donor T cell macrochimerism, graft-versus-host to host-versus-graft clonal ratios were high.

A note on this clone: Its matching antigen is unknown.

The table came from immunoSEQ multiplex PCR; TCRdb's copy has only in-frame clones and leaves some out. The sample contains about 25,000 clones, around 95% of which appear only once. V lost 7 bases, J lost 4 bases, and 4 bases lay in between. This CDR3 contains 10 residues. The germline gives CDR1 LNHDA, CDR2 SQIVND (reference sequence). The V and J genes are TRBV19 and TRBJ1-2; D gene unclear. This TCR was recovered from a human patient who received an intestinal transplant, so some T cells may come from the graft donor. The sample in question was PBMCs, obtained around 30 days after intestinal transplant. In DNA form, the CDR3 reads TGTGCCAGTAAAGGCTATGGCTACACCTTC. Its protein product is CASKGYGYTF.